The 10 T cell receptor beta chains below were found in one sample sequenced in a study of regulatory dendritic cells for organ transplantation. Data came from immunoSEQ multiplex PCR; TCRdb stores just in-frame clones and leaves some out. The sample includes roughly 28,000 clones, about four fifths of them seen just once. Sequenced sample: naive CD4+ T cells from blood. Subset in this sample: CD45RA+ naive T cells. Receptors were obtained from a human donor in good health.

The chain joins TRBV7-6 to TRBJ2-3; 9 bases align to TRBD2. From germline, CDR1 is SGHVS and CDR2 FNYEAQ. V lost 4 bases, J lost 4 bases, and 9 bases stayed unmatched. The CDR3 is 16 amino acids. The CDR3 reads CASSSAAGGSADTQYF. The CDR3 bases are TGTGCCAGCAGCTCGGCAGCGGGGGGAAGTGCAGATACGCAGTATTTT.

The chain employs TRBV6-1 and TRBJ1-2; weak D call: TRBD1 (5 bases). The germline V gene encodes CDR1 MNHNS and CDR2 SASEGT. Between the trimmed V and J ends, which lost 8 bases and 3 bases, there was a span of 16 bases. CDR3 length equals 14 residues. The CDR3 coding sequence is TGTGCCAGCGGCCAGGGCACTTGGGACTATGGCTACACCTTC. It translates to CASGQGTWDYGYTF.

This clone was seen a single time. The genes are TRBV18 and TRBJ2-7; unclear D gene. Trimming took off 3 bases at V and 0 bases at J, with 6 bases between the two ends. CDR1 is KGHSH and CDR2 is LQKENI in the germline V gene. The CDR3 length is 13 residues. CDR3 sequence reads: CASSPASSYEQYF. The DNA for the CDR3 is TGTGCCAGCTCACCCGCGAGCTCCTACGAGCAGTACTTC.

The chain's CDR3 is CASSSAGASPYNEQFF. As DNA, the CDR3 is TGCGCCAGCAGCTCAGCGGGGGCGAGCCCCTACAATGAGCAGTTCTTC. The V and J genes are TRBV5-1 and TRBJ2-1, with TRBD2 matching 8 bases. This CDR3 has 16 amino acids. Trimming at V came to 3 bases and at J to 2 bases, leaving 7 bases not matched to a gene. The germline CDR1 and CDR2 sequences are SGHRS and YFSETQ.

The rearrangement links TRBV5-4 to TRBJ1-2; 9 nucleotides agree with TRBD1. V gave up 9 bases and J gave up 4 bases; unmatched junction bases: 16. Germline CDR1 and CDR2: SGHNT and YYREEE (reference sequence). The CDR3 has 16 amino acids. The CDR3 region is CATSIGTGIGTYGYTF. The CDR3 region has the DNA TGTGCCACCTCTATCGGGACAGGGATAGGGACCTATGGCTACACCTTC.

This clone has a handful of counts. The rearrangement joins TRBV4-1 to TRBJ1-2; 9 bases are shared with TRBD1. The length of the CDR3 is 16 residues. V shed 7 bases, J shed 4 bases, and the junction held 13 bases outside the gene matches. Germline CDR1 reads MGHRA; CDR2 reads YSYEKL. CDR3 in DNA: TGCGCCAGCACAATTATCCCGGACAGGGGTTTCTATGGCTACACCTTC. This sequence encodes CASTIIPDRGFYGYTF.

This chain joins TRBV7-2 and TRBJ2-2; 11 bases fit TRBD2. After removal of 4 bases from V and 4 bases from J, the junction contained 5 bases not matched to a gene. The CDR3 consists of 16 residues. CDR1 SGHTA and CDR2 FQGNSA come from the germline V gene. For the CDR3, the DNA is TGTGCCAGCAGCTCGTTTAGCGGGGGGGCCACCGGGGAGCTGTTTTTT. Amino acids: CASSSFSGGATGELFF. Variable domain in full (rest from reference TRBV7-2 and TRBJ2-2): GAGVSQSPSNKVTEKGKDVELRCDPISGHTALYWYRQSLGQGLEFLIYFQGNSAPDKSGLPSDRFSAERTGGSVSTLTIQRTQQEDSAVYLCASSSFSGGATGELFFGEGSRLTVL.

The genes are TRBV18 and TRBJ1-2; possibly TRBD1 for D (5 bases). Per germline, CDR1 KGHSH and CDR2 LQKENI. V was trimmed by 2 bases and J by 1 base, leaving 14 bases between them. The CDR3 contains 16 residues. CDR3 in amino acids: CASSPREGVRNYGYTF. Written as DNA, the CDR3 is TGTGCCAGCTCACCAAGAGAAGGGGTCCGTAACTATGGCTACACCTTC. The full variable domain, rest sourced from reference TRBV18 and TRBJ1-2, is NAGVMQNPRHLVRRRGQEARLRCSPMKGHSHVYWYRQLPEEGLKFMVYLQKENIIDESGMPKERFSAEFPKEGPSILRIQQVVRGDSAAYFCASSPREGVRNYGYTFGSGTRLTVV.

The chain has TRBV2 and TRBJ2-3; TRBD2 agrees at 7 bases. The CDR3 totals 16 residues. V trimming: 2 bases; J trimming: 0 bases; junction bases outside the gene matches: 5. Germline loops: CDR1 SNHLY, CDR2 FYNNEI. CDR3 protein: CASSEFGGLSTDTQYF. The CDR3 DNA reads TGTGCCAGCAGTGAATTTGGGGGACTAAGCACAGATACGCAGTATTTT.

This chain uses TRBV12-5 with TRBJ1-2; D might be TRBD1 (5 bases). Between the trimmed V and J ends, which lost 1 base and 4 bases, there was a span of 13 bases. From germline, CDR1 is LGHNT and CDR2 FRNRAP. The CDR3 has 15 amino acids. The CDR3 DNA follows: TGTGCTAGTGGTTTGGCCCTAGGGGCACCCTATGGCTACACCTTC. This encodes CASGLALGAPYGYTF.